This T cell receptor (beta chain) was found in a study of immune characterization of retroperitoneal liposarcoma. By proportion, this clonotype is large (0.1 to 1%). Each CDR3 protein gets one entry after TCRdb re-called the PCR reads with MiXCR. The sample lists around 1,100 distinct CDR3 sequences, about 18% seen once, with approximately 12% in the top ten. The ends were cut back, 1 base at V and 10 bases at J, with 20 bases in the middle. The CDR3 totals 16 residues. Germline CDR1 is MNHNS and CDR2 is SASEGT. Sequenced material: tumor tissue. This receptor was taken from a male donor with retroperitoneal liposarcoma. This chain uses TRBV6-1 with TRBJ2-1; perhaps D is TRBD1 or TRBD2 (5 bases each). Here the CDR3 reads CASSEEGPGSSYEQFF. CDR3 coding DNA: TGTGCCAGCAGTGAAGAGGGGCCAGGGAGCTCCTACGAGCAGTTCTTC.